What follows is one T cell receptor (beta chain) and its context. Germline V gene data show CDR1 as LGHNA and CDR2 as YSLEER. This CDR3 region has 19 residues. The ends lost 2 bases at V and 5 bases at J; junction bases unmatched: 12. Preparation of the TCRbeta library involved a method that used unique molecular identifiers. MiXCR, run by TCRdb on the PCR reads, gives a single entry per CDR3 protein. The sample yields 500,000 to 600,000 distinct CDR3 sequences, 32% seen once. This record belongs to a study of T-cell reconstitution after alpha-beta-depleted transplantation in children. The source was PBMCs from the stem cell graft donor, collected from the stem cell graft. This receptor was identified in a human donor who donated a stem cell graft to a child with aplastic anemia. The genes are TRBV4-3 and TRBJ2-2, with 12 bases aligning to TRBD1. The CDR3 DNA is TGCGCCAGCAGCCAATTGGGCTCCGGGACAGGGGGCTGGACCGGGGAGCTGTTTTTT. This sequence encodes CASSQLGSGTGGWTGELFF.